The subject of this entry is one T cell receptor (beta chain). This sample stems from a study of OX40 agonist ivuxolimab in advanced cancers. For the study at large: Ivuxolimab, an agonist antibody against OX40 (CD134), was given to patients. Prior anti-PD-1, anti-PD-L1 or anti-CTLA-4 therapy did not bar entry, and less than 50% had some.

Germline lookup yields CDR1 SGHRS and CDR2 YFSETQ. This CDR3 contains 16 residues. V was pared by 4 bases and J by 8 bases, with 22 bases between. The data were produced by immunoSEQ multiplex PCR, yet TCRdb's version contains in-frame clones alone and is incomplete. The sample includes around 80,000 clones, about nine tenths of them seen just once. V usage is TRBV5-1 and J usage is TRBJ2-1; D tentatively fits TRBD1 or TRBD2 (5 bases each). The source was CD4+ or CD8+ T cells sorted from blood, collected in a trial of the OX40 agonist ivuxolimab. The clonotype was recovered from an adult with an advanced solid tumor such as melanoma, head and neck, liver or kidney cancer. In nucleotides, the CDR3 is TGCGCCAGCAGCGAGCGCCCGGGGCCAGGGCTTTATGAGCAGTTCTTC. Amino acids: CASSERPGPGLYEQFF.